This T cell receptor beta chain originates from a study of PD-1 blockade in classical Hodgkin lymphoma (dated by TCRdb to the early 2020s). For the study in its entirety: Nivolumab dosing was 3 mg/kg intravenously every 2 weeks, continuing until either disease progression or unacceptable toxicity. A peripheral blood immune signature of response to PD-1 blockade in classical Hodgkin lymphoma was defined using TCR beta sequencing and CyTOF. Broad study findings and their caveats: Baseline TCR diversity was reported to be lower in newly diagnosed patients than in healthy donors, and even lower in relapsed/refractory patients. By C4D1, a significant rise was seen in CD4+ TCR diversity but not in CD8+ TCR diversity (p=0.0027 vs p=0.16), and the rise was most apparent among complete responders (p=0.02). Diversity was lower in patients who began nivolumab less than 1 year after ASCT, so these patients were left out of later analyses to avoid confounding by immune reconstitution. The study covered only a single clinical trial cohort, and the causes of the repertoire differences, possibly disease activity or prior therapy, were still not defined. Among trial patients, those achieving complete response had baseline diversity similar to that of newly diagnosed patients, while diversity was significantly lower in partial responders and progressors.

The Qiagen DNeasy kit was used to extract genomic DNA from unsorted PBMCs and from the negatively selected CD4+ and CD8+ fractions. Amplification of TCR beta CDR3 regions was done by immunoSEQ multiplex PCR with primers that anneal to V and J segments. A synthetic immune receptor repertoire was used to minimize amplification bias, and remaining bias was computationally removed after sequencing. The paper's data handling went like this. Repertoire diversity was quantified as the Shannon entropy index using custom Python scripts. The unsorted, CD4+ and CD8+ repertoires were each analyzed separately, with the exception of combined analyses, where CD4+ and CD8+ sequences were merged in silico. Clonal expansion was defined as a frequency increase of at least 2-fold after treatment compared with C1D1, and clones undetected at baseline were assigned a pseudocount of 0.5. Singleton clones were defined as clones with 0 or 1 copy at C1D1, and non-singleton clones were defined as clones with 2 or more copies. Clones expanded in unsorted samples were labelled as CD4+, CD8+ or unknown by matching protein sequences in sorted samples from the same patient. Wilcoxon tests were applied to paired samples to test diversity changes from C1D1 to C4D1. As stored in TCRdb, this immuneACCESS dataset retains in-frame rearrangements with V and J assigned. A fraction of the clones does not appear; measured against another copy, unresolved V genes explain less than half of the discrepancy, and the remainder lacks a known reason. V and J calls and clone size are copied from that table; D and trimming were computed from the DNA. This sample has about 93,000 clones in its table, and approximately 78% of those were observed once. Over 8% of the sample is taken by the ten largest.

The time point tag for this specimen amounts to: cycle 4 day 1 (C4D1), after more than five weeks of nivolumab. Every trial patient had relapsed after autologous stem cell transplantation, and cohorts A, B and C differed in prior brentuximab vedotin exposure. A total of about 51 patients with relapsed/refractory classical Hodgkin lymphoma made up the trial cohort, and each patient's best overall response was complete response, partial response or progressive disease. In the multi-cohort phase II CheckMate 205 trial, trial patients received single-agent nivolumab. An independent review committee assessed best overall response using the 2007 International Working Group response criteria. PBMCs from the trial were collected at three points: immediately before nivolumab initiation (C1D1), and during therapy at cycle 2 day 1 and cycle 4 day 1. Peripheral blood was collected in 8 mL Vacutainer Cell Preparation Tubes, from which PBMCs were isolated by centrifugation and then cryopreserved.

On this clone itself: The antigen it recognizes is unknown. Base qualities were left out, and no much larger clone turns up one base away.

Sequenced here: peripheral blood mononuclear cells (PBMCs), sampled before the fourth cycle of nivolumab. The clonotype comes from a human donor with classical Hodgkin lymphoma.

The CDR3 corresponds to CASRQRLAGGNEQYF. In nucleotides, the sequence is TGTGCCAGCAGACAAAGACTAGCGGGAGGGAACGAGCAGTACTTC. The chain is encoded by TRBV7-2 joined to TRBJ2-7; 14 central bases correspond to TRBD2. V loses 6 bases at its end and J loses 5 bases; junction bases beyond the gene matches: 6. Spanning cysteine to phenylalanine, the CDR3 consists of 15 amino acids. Of the read, only the CDR3 DNA is kept; its 45 bases are in frame from base 1. Looking up the germline V gene yields CDR1 SGHTA and CDR2 FQGNSA.